The T cell receptor beta chain described here comes from a study of blood T cell repertoires in COVID-19. Study details: There were acute and convalescent COVID-19 samples, and they came from the United States, Italy and Spain. Sources were T cells, B-cell-depleted T cells, or PBMCs; the material itself was cDNA or gDNA.

Assay: immunoSEQ multiplex PCR; the TCRdb copy retains only in-frame clones and omits some. Among 250,000 to 300,000 clones listed, 70% to 90% were seen once. The CDR3 extends over 14 amino acids. V lost 5 bases, J lost 7 bases, and 17 bases lay in between. Germline-derived CDR1 and CDR2 are MNHEY and SVGAGI. Participants came from around 25 US areas, aged roughly 18 to 95 years. Participants reported their clinical history, and cohort assignment relied on those reports. V is TRBV6-5 and J is TRBJ1-2; possibly TRBD1 for D (5 bases). The sequenced sample was PBMCs or T cells enriched from blood (not recorded which). The sequence derives from a woman aged 45-65 years who had recovered from COVID-19. The CDR3 nucleotides read TGTGCCAGCAGTAATACTCAGGGATTGCGTGGCTACACCTTC. This gives the protein CASSNTQGLRGYTF.